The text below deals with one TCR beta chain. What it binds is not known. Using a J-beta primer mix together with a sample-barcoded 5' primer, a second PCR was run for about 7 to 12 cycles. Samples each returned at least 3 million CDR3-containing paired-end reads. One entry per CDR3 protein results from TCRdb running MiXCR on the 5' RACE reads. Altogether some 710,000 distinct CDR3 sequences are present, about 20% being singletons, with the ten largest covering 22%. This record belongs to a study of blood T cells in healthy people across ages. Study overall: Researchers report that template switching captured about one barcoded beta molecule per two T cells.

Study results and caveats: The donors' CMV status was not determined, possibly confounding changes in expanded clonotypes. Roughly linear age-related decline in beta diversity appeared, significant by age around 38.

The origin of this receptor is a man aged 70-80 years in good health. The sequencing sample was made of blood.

The CDR3 DNA follows: TGTGCCAGCAGCCCTCGACGCGAAGGCACAGATACGCAGTATTTT. Its protein product is CASSPRREGTDTQYF. J is TRBJ2-3 and V is TRBV11-3, with D unclear. CDR1 SGHNT and CDR2 YENEEA come from the germline V gene. The CDR3 extends over 15 amino acids. V was cut by 5 bases and J by 1 base, with 13 bases left in between.